The clone carrying this T cell receptor beta chain was detected once. Its antigen is unidentified. Germline CDR1 MDHEN, CDR2 SYDVKM. V lost 8 bases and J lost 3, with 16 bases in between. The CDR3 is 14 amino acids. The data derive from a study of cytomegalovirus exposure and HLA in healthy donors. PCR used 60 Vbeta primers and 13 Jbeta primers. Assay: immunoSEQ multiplex PCR; the TCRdb copy retains only in-frame clones and omits some. Found here are some 150,000 clones, over 60% of them singletons; the top ten hold 0.55% to 0.8%. General study findings and limits: A later examination showed that TCR association rates differed by HLA locus, with DRB1 most and HLA-C fewest. Several of the most significant clusters were apparently associated with common viral pathogens in a later analysis. Later analysis identified a missense DCLRE1C variant that was linked to TCR beta V- and J-gene trimming.

While unrecorded immune exposures were likely, the donors were nominally healthy when sampled. Sample: PBMCs. The sequence derives from a male donor in good health and CMV-seronegative. V and J are TRBV28 and TRBJ1-2; perhaps TRBD1 as D (5 bases). CDR3 nucleotides: TGTGCCAGCCTCCGGAGACAGTGGGACTATGGCTACACCTTC. Translating gives CASLRRQWDYGYTF.